A selection of T cell receptor beta chains follows, all from one sample in a study of radiation and T cells in renal cell carcinoma. Only in-frame clones appear in the TCRdb table, and some are missing; sequencing was by immunoSEQ multiplex PCR. The profile shows approximately 23,000 clones, 40% to 55% of them singletons. The sequencing used tumor tissue, collected from a patient whose treatment included radiotherapy and nephrectomy. The receptor source for this set is a woman in her forties or fifties with renal cell carcinoma. CDR3s include the opening cysteine and the closing phenylalanine or tryptophan. D genes are given only for firm matches. Where a row states a size, it is once, few, many or the class of an expanded clone; other rows omit it.

D gene	J gene	CDR3 length	V gene	clone size	CDR3 protein	CDR3 DNA
TRBD1	TRBJ1-1	14	TRBV10-3	few	CAISESTGSTEAFF	TGTGCCATCAGTGAGTCGACAGGGTCGACTGAAGCTTTCTTT
TRBD2	TRBJ2-5	16	TRBV2	-	CASSEGLGLAGETQYF	TGTGCCAGCAGTGAAGGGTTAGGGCTAGCGGGCGAGACCCAGTACTTC
-	TRBJ1-4	15	TRBV6-6	-	CASRSSGAPNEKLFF	TGTGCCAGCAGATCTTCGGGGGCCCCTAATGAAAAACTGTTTTTT
TRBD2	TRBJ2-1	15	TRBV7-8	few	CASSLGTSGLNEQFF	TGTGCCAGCAGCTTGGGGACTAGCGGACTCAATGAGCAGTTCTTC
-	TRBJ2-2	15	TRBV7-7	-	CASSLEGEGAGELFF	TGTGCTAGCAGCTTGGAGGGGGAGGGCGCCGGGGAGCTGTTTTTT
-	TRBJ2-7	13	TRBV4-1	many	CASSTTTTYEQYF	TGCGCCAGCAGCACGACGACGACCTACGAGCAGTACTTC
TRBD1	TRBJ1-2	13	TRBV29-1	few	CSVGDSVNYGYTF	TGCAGCGTTGGGGACAGCGTCAACTATGGCTACACCTTC
-	TRBJ1-1	14	TRBV12-5	few	CASGFEGMWLEAFF	TGTGCTAGTGGTTTCGAGGGTATGTGGCTTGAAGCTTTCTTT
-	TRBJ1-2	15	TRBV5-4	-	CASSSSDGYSYGYTF	TGTGCCAGCAGCTCTTCGGATGGGTACAGCTATGGCTACACCTTC
-	TRBJ2-3	14	TRBV4-1	-	CAGATGTNTDTQYF	TGCGCCGGCGCGACCGGAACCAACACAGATACGCAGTATTTT
TRBD1	TRBJ1-2	14	TRBV10-2	-	CASSEGTAYGGYTF	TGCGCCAGCAGTGAGGGGACAGCATATGGTGGCTACACCTTC
-	TRBJ1-1	13	TRBV19	-	CASSLGGVTEAFF	TGTGCCAGTAGTCTCGGTGGGGTGACTGAAGCTTTCTTT
-	TRBJ2-4	17	TRBV7-3	few	CASSSYMEVLAKNIQYF	TGTGCCAGCAGCTCGTATATGGAGGTTCTAGCCAAAAACATTCAGTACTTC
TRBD1	TRBJ2-7	17	TRBV7-6	many	CASSLGTGGPSSYEQYF	TGTGCCAGCAGCTTAGGTACAGGGGGCCCTAGCTCCTACGAGCAGTACTTC
-	TRBJ1-4	14	TRBV5-1	-	CASSPTGTNEKLFF	TGCGCCAGCAGCCCGACCGGAACTAATGAAAAACTGTTTTTT
TRBD1	TRBJ1-2	13	TRBV6-5	once	CASRKQGDYGYTF	TGTGCCAGCAGGAAGCAGGGGGACTATGGCTACACCTTC
-	TRBJ1-3	15	TRBV21-1	-	CARGTVTQSGNTIYF	TGTGCCAGAGGGACAGTCACCCAATCTGGAAACACCATATATTTT
-	TRBJ1-1	14	TRBV6-5	-	CASSLRLGNTEAFF	TGTGCCAGCAGTTTAAGGTTGGGGAACACTGAAGCTTTCTTT
-	TRBJ1-3	16	TRBV5-1	-	CASSPQGGRSGNTIYF	TGCGCCAGCAGCCCCCAGGGAGGTAGATCTGGAAACACCATATATTTT
-	TRBJ2-1	16	TRBV5-1	many	CASSLAVGLRYNEQFF	TGCGCCAGCAGCTTGGCCGTAGGACTACGATACAATGAGCAGTTCTTC
-	TRBJ2-7	12	TRBV18	once	CASSQQGIEQYF	TGTGCCAGCTCACAACAGGGCATCGAGCAGTACTTC
-	TRBJ2-2	15	TRBV7-8	-	CASSFRDNGTGELFF	TGTGCCAGCAGCTTCCGGGACAATGGCACCGGGGAGCTGTTTTTT
-	TRBJ1-3	11	TRBV29-1	-	CSVAPGNTIYF	TGCAGCGTTGCCCCTGGAAACACCATATATTTT
-	TRBJ2-7	12	TRBV5-6	few	CASSLSSREQYF	TGTGCCAGCAGCTTGTCCTCACGCGAGCAGTACTTC
-	TRBJ1-3	14	TRBV2	-	CASSRGTYGNTIYF	TGTGCCAGCAGCCGGGGGACTTATGGAAACACCATATATTTT
TRBD2	TRBJ2-1	20	TRBV5-1	-	CASSFSARAGVAASYNEQFF	TGCGCCAGCAGCTTCTCCGCCAGAGCGGGGGTTGCAGCATCCTACAATGAGCAGTTCTTC
TRBD2	TRBJ2-2	20	TRBV4-2	-	CASSHYPVRAGLANTGELFF	TGTGCCAGCAGCCATTACCCCGTCAGGGCGGGACTAGCGAACACCGGGGAGCTGTTTTTT
-	TRBJ1-1	13	TRBV19	few	CASSFRALTEAFF	TGTGCCAGTAGTTTCAGGGCACTCACTGAAGCTTTCTTT
-	TRBJ2-2	11	TRBV10-1	-	CASSGQGELFF	TGCGCCAGCAGCGGACAGGGGGAGCTGTTTTTT
-	TRBJ1-6	14	TRBV4-2	many	CASSTLGGNSPLHF	TGTGCCAGCAGTACCCTTGGTGGTAATTCACCCCTCCACTTT
TRBD1	TRBJ2-7	15	TRBV10-3	-	CAISENRGSSYEQYF	TGTGCCATCAGTGAAAACAGGGGAAGCTCCTACGAGCAGTACTTC
TRBD1	TRBJ2-3	15	TRBV10-2	-	CASSGQARGTDTQYF	TGCGCCAGCAGCGGACAGGCCCGGGGCACAGATACGCAGTATTTT
TRBD2	TRBJ2-3	16	TRBV27	once	CASSSPLAGPLDTQYF	TGTGCCAGCAGTTCCCCCTTAGCGGGGCCTCTGGATACGCAGTATTTT
-	TRBJ2-7	15	TRBV5-1	-	CASSLAWGRTYEQYF	TGCGCCAGCAGCTTGGCCTGGGGGCGTACCTACGAGCAGTACTTC
-	TRBJ1-2	15	TRBV9	few	CASSVGGSDIYGYTF	TGTGCCAGCAGCGTCGGGGGCTCTGATATCTATGGCTACACCTTC
TRBD1	TRBJ2-2	16	TRBV4-3	-	CASSHETGTSTGELFF	TGCGCCAGCAGCCATGAGACAGGGACGTCCACGGGGGAGCTGTTTTTT
-	TRBJ1-1	12	TRBV6-1	few	CASSPHLPEAFF	TGTGCCAGCAGCCCACACCTCCCTGAAGCTTTCTTT
-	TRBJ1-6	14	TRBV6-5	-	CASRPGDYNSPLHF	TGTGCCAGCAGACCCGGGGACTATAATTCACCCCTCCACTTT
-	TRBJ2-7	14	TRBV5-1	once	CASSLGWGAGEQYF	TGCGCCAGCAGCTTGGGGTGGGGGGCAGGTGAGCAGTACTTC
-	TRBJ1-1	14	TRBV14	-	CASSQKWGNTEAFF	TGTGCCAGCAGCCAAAAGTGGGGGAACACTGAAGCTTTCTTT
-	TRBJ1-1	12	TRBV16	medium-sized	CASSPRETEAFF	TGTGCCAGCAGCCCTCGGGAGACTGAAGCTTTCTTT
TRBD1	TRBJ2-7	13	TRBV7-9	-	CASSFIQGDEQYF	TGTGCCAGCAGCTTCATACAGGGGGACGAGCAGTACTTC
TRBD2	TRBJ2-3	15	TRBV6-5	-	CASRTGTSGTDTQYF	TGTGCCAGCAGGACCGGGACTAGCGGCACAGATACGCAGTATTTT
-	TRBJ1-3	12	TRBV30	once	CAWKAAGNTIYF	TGTGCCTGGAAGGCAGCTGGAAACACCATATATTTT
TRBD2	TRBJ2-7	15	TRBV19	-	CASSPVAGFSYEQYF	TGTGCCAGTAGTCCAGTAGCGGGGTTCTCCTACGAGCAGTACTTC
TRBD1	TRBJ1-1	17	TRBV5-5	-	CASSRYRDRGLNTEAFF	TGTGCCAGCAGCCGTTACCGGGACAGGGGGTTGAACACTGAAGCTTTCTTT
-	TRBJ2-5	12	TRBV7-9	many	CASSLVIETQYF	TGTGCCAGCAGCTTAGTCATCGAGACCCAGTACTTC
-	TRBJ2-5	13	TRBV2	-	CASAYSIGGTQYF	TGTGCCAGCGCGTACTCCATCGGCGGGACCCAGTACTTC
-	TRBJ1-2	13	TRBV2	few	CASRARDGYGYTF	TGTGCCAGCAGGGCCCGGGACGGCTATGGCTACACCTTC
TRBD1	TRBJ2-3	15	TRBV9	-	CASSVEQGGGDTQYF	TGTGCCAGCAGCGTAGAGCAAGGGGGCGGAGATACGCAGTATTTT
TRBD2	TRBJ2-7	15	TRBV5-4	-	CASSLGAGGSYEQYF	TGTGCCAGCAGCTTGGGTGCGGGGGGCTCCTACGAGCAGTACTTC
-	TRBJ1-2	11	TRBV6-5	-	CASKLGSGYTF	TGTGCCAGCAAGCTAGGATCTGGCTACACCTTC
TRBD1	TRBJ2-5	14	TRBV7-9	few	CASSSKTGGATQYF	TGTGCCAGCAGCTCGAAGACAGGGGGCGCGACCCAGTACTTC
TRBD1	TRBJ2-7	14	TRBV5-5	-	CASSQTGAAYEQYF	TGTGCCAGCAGCCAGACAGGGGCCGCCTACGAGCAGTACTTC
TRBD1	TRBJ1-5	15	TRBV6-1	-	CASSTGTGGRQPQHF	TGTGCCAGCAGTACCGGGACAGGGGGACGTCAGCCCCAGCATTTT
-	TRBJ1-2	13	TRBV7-9	many	CASSQSREYGYTF	TGTGCCAGCAGCCAGAGCAGGGAATATGGCTACACCTTC
-	TRBJ1-2	11	TRBV2	-	CASHGTHGYTF	TGTGCCAGCCACGGGACACATGGCTACACCTTC
TRBD1	TRBJ1-1	15	TRBV15	-	CATSRDRGRDTEAFF	TGTGCCACCAGCCGAGACAGGGGGCGCGACACTGAAGCTTTCTTT
TRBD1	TRBJ1-1	13	TRBV9	few	CASTRIGQGHPFF	TGTGCCAGCACCCGAATAGGACAGGGACACCCTTTCTTT
-	TRBJ2-7	15	TRBV5-1	-	CASSQGHRNSYEQYF	TGCGCCAGCAGCCAGGGACATCGGAACTCCTACGAGCAGTACTTC